This TCR beta chain stems from a study of T cell repertoires in cytomegalovirus infection. Across the whole study: As its CMV epitopes, the study selected recently identified HLA-C-restricted and well-studied HLA-B-restricted targets. Shared public TCR beta signatures pointed to both CMV infection and a matching HLA type.

Study-level points and caveats: Summed frequency of shared TCR beta families picked out CMV carriers who also had the relevant HLA. It was HLA-C-restricted CMV-specific TCR beta clonotypes that dominated the response ex vivo.

With respect to this clonotype: Its antigen is not known.

TCRdb itself ran the reads through MiXCR, one entry per CDR3 protein. Of under 95,000 distinct CDR3 sequences in the sample, roughly 44% were seen once. Trimming removed 2 bases at V and 4 bases at J, with 14 bases between. The CDR3 sequence is 15 residues long. Germline CDR1 and CDR2: MNHEY and SMNVEV (reference sequence). The sequence was obtained from a human donor in good health (CMV status not recorded). Some clones in this sample may be carry-over from other donors' samples. The sequences come from CD8+ T cells from cultured PBMCs, collected from culture after CMV antigen stimulation. The genes are TRBV27 and TRBJ2-5, with a weak D call TRBD2 (6 bases). This chain's CDR3 is CASSLRRLDRETQYF. CDR3 coding DNA: TGTGCCAGCAGTTTACGGAGACTAGATCGAGAGACCCAGTACTTC.